This paragraph covers one T cell receptor (beta chain) sequence. Antigen specificity is unknown. Per germline, CDR1 SGHRS and CDR2 YFSETQ. The CDR3 contains 15 residues. V shed 0 bases, J shed 4 bases, and the junction held 6 bases outside the gene matches. The source of the sample is a study of T-cell reconstitution after alpha-beta-depleted transplantation in children. Whole-study findings and limits: Counts and diversity of T cells one year after transplant came mostly from newly produced T cells.

Unique molecular identifiers were built into the TCRbeta library. TCRdb reprocessed the PCR reads via MiXCR and lists one record per CDR3 protein. Counted here are about 420,000 distinct CDR3 sequences, under 20% occurring once; the ten biggest clones make up under 30%. The chain recombines TRBV5-1 with TRBJ2-7; 8 bases are shared with TRBD2. Material: PBMCs, mostly from graft donor cells, obtained 360 days after TCRalphabeta/CD19-depleted stem cell transplant. The TCR originated in a boy in the first two years of life who had a stem cell transplant for Wiskott-Aldrich syndrome, so the T cells may come from the graft donor. CDR3 amino acids: CASSLAGGATYEQYF. For the CDR3, the DNA is TGCGCCAGCAGCTTGGCCGGGGGGGCAACGTACGAGCAGTACTTC.